This T cell receptor (beta chain) stems from a study of T-cell reconstitution after alpha-beta-depleted transplantation in children. Study-wide results and caveats: T-cell counts and diversity at one year post-transplant came mainly from newly produced T cells. Day-60 TCRbeta diversity that was high in some patients was derived from surviving recipient T cells and thymic progenitors. The origin of alpha-beta T cells about two months after transplant was reportedly several hundred expanded graft clones.

The CDR3 is made up of 16 amino acids. Trimming left V 2 bases short and J 0 bases short, with 14 bases between. Looked up from germline, CDR1 is SGHRS and CDR2 is YFSETQ. It was with unique molecular identifiers that the TCRbeta library was prepared. TCRdb redid the calling of the PCR reads with MiXCR, one entry per CDR3 protein. The sample consists of 250,000 to 400,000 distinct CDR3 sequences, roughly 21% of them appearing once. As to this clonotype: The antigen remains undetermined.

The sample in question was PBMCs, mostly from graft donor cells, obtained 180 days after TCRalphabeta/CD19-depleted stem cell transplant. The chain employs TRBV5-1 and TRBJ1-1; the D is unclear. The sequence derives from a male patient younger than 18 who had a stem cell transplant for acute lymphoblastic leukemia, so the T cells may come from the graft donor. CDR3 amino acids: CASSLEGTYMNTEAFF. CDR3 sequence (DNA): TGCGCCAGCAGCTTAGAGGGCACCTACATGAACACTGAAGCTTTCTTT.